This TCR beta chain was sequenced in a study of spatial heterogeneity in lung cancer. Study-wide background: TCR and UMI combinations that were unique each appeared, on average, more than ten times in raw reads.

Concerning this clonotype: Its target is not known.

Indicated time point: sample taken at primary tumor resection. Sequencing was performed on whole RNA extracted from tumor and nontumor lung tissue, or from frozen PBMC, and the material was left unsorted. The donor group consisted of 55 to 85 patients who had untreated, early-stage non-small cell lung cancer. A distinct unique molecular identifier was carried by each TCR cDNA molecule. TCRdb reanalysed the 5' RACE reads using MiXCR and keeps one entry per CDR3 protein. The sample yields tens of thousands of distinct CDR3 sequences, roughly 13% seen once. Whole-study results and caveats: Ubiquitous expanded tumor TCRs showed up in blood more at resection than follow-up.

This TCR came from a male donor with early-stage non-small cell lung cancer. Sequencing used PBMCs, obtained at surgery.

The CDR3 DNA reads as TGTGCCAGCAGCCAAGGGGACGTTTCGGACACTGAAGCTTTCTTT. Residues: CASSQGDVSDTEAFF. The rearrangement links TRBV3-1 to TRBJ1-1, with a tentative D call TRBD1 (5 bases). Trimming removed 1 base at V and 3 bases at J, with 12 bases between. The CDR3 is 15 residues long. The germline CDR1 and CDR2 sequences are LGHDT and YNNKEL (reference sequence).